A single sample gave rise to the 5 T cell receptor beta chains below, sequenced in a study of cytomegalovirus exposure and HLA in healthy donors (dated by TCRdb to about 2017). Library construction relied on the immunoSEQ multiplex PCR assay. The multiplex PCR relied on a mix of 60 forward primers for TCR Vbeta segments and 13 reverse primers for TCR Jbeta segments. The immuneACCESS repertoire file appears here via TCRdb, limited to in-frame rearrangements. These files lack a portion of the clones; in checked studies, under half of the deficit traces to unresolved V genes, and the cause of the others is not known. Recorded for this sample are about 150,000 clones; roughly 84% of them occurred a single time. About 1.2% of the sample belongs to the ten largest clones. Sequenced sample: PBMCs. These receptors were taken from a boy younger than 10 in good health and CMV-seronegative.

This clone has only a few counts. The gene calls are TRBV7-9 and TRBJ1-5, with a tentative D call TRBD1 (6 bases). Trimming stripped 1 base from V and 5 bases from J, with 9 bases between. This CDR3 contains 14 residues. Germline loops: CDR1 SEHNR, CDR2 FQNEAQ (reference sequence). CDR3 loop: CASSLDRVDQPQHF. DNA of the CDR3: TGTGCCAGCAGCTTAGACAGGGTCGATCAGCCCCAGCATTTT.

The chain is built from TRBV19 and TRBJ1-2, with D tentatively TRBD1 (6 bases). Trimming left V 1 base short and J 8 bases short, with 11 bases between. Germline lookup yields CDR1 LNHDA and CDR2 SQIVND (reference sequence). This CDR3 region has 13 residues. Here the CDR3 reads CASSIVRGDGYTF. Written as DNA, the CDR3 is TGTGCCAGTAGTATAGTCAGGGGCGACGGCTACACCTTC.

The V gene is TRBV14, the J gene TRBJ2-1; the match to TRBD2 covers 10 bases. The V segment lost 1 base and the J segment 8 bases; nucleotides outside the gene matches: 5. The CDR3 loop spans 15 amino acids. Germline V gene data show CDR1 as SGHDN and CDR2 as FVKESK. The CDR3 DNA is TGTGCCAGCAGCCAAGGGCCTAGCGGGAGCGATGAGCAGTTCTTC. This sequence encodes CASSQGPSGSDEQFF.

V is TRBV6-5 and J is TRBJ1-2; no definite D call. V gave up 6 bases and J gave up 4 bases, with 12 bases separating them. CDR3 length equals 13 residues. Germline V gene lookup returns CDR1 MNHEY and CDR2 SVGAGI. The CDR3 coding sequence is TGTGCCAGCAGCCCAGATTTAATCTATGGCTACACCTTC. Encoded protein: CASSPDLIYGYTF.

V usage is TRBV7-9 and J usage is TRBJ1-2; no clear D gene. Trimming took off 1 base at V and 5 bases at J, with 11 bases between the two ends. CDR1 is SEHNR, CDR2 FQNEAQ, per germline (reference sequence). The CDR3 has 14 amino acids. CDR3 loop: CASSLDTRKYGYTF. CDR3 in DNA: TGTGCCAGCAGCTTAGATACCAGAAAATATGGCTACACCTTC. The full variable domain, with the rest looked up from reference TRBV7-9 and TRBJ1-2, is DTGVSQNPRHKITKRGQNVTFRCDPISEHNRLYWYRQTLGQGPEFLTYFQNEAQLEKSRLLSDRFSAERPKGSFSTLEIQRTEQGDSAMYLCASSLDTRKYGYTFGSGTRLTVV.